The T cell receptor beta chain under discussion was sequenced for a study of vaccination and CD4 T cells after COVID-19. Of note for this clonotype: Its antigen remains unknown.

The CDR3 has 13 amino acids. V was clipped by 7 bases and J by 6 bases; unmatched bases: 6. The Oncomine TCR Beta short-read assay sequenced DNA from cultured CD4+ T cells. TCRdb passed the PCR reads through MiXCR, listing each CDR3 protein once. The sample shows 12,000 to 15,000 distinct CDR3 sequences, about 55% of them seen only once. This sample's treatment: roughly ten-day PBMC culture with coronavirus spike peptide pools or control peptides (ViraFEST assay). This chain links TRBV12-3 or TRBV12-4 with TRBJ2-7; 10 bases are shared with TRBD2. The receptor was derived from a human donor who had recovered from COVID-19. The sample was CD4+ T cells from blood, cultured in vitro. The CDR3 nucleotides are TGTGCCAGCACAAAGCGGGAGGGCCGCGAGCAGTACTTC. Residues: CASTKREGREQYF.